The TCR beta chain described here comes from a study of cytomegalovirus exposure and HLA in healthy donors. General study results and limits: In a later analysis, DRB1 alleles had the most associated TCRs; HLA-C alleles the fewest.

In germline, CDR1 is MNHEY, CDR2 SVGAGI. The V end was cut by 7 bases, the J end by 4 bases, with 16 bases between. This CDR3 has 15 amino acids. Notes on this clone: The antigen is undetermined.

13 Jbeta primers and 60 Vbeta primers were used for the PCR. Some clones are missing from TCRdb's copy, which holds only in-frame ones; the method was immunoSEQ multiplex PCR. The data hold fewer than 140,000 clones, with 70% to 85% observed a single time. This sequence joins TRBV6-5 and TRBJ2-2, with D maybe TRBD2 (6 bases). This TCR was recovered from a boy aged 5-17 years in good health and CMV-seronegative. Source material: PBMCs. The CDR3 reads CASTSPAGSTGELFF. The CDR3 bases are TGTGCCAGCACAAGCCCTGCGGGAAGCACCGGGGAGCTGTTTTTT.